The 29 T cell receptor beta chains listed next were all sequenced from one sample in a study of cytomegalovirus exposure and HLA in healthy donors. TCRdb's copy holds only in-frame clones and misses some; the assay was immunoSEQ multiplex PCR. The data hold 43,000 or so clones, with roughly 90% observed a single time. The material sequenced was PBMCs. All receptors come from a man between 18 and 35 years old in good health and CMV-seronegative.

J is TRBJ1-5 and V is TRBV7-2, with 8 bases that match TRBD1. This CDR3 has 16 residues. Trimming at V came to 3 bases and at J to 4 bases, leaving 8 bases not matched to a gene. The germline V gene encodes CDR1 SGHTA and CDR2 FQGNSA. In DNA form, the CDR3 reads TGTGCCAGCAGCTTGGAGCAGGGGGCTGGGAATCAGCCCCAGCATTTT. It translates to CASSLEQGAGNQPQHF. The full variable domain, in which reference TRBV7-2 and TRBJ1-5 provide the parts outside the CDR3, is GAGVSQSPSNKVTEKGKDVELRCDPISGHTALYWYRQSLGQGLEFLIYFQGNSAPDKSGLPSDRFSAERTGGSVSTLTIQRTQQEDSAVYLCASSLEQGAGNQPQHFGDGTRLSIL.

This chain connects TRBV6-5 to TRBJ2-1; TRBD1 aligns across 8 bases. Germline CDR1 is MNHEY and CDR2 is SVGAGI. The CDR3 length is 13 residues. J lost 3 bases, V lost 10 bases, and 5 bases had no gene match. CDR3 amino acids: CATRTGNYNEQFF. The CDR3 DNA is TGTGCCACCCGGACAGGGAACTACAATGAGCAGTTCTTC.

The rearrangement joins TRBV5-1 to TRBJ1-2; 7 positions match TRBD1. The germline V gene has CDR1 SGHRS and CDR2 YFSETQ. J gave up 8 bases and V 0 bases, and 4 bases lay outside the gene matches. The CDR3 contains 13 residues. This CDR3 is CASSLEGGWGYTF. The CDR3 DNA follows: TGCGCCAGCAGCTTGGAAGGGGGCTGGGGCTACACCTTC.

This chain's CDR3 is CASSVDTGDNEKLFF. The CDR3 nucleotides read TGTGCCAGCAGCGTAGATACAGGAGATAATGAAAAACTGTTTTTT. This chain uses TRBV9 with TRBJ1-4; possibly TRBD1 for D (5 bases). CDR3 length: 15 amino acids. Between the trimmed V and J ends, which lost 0 bases and 4 bases, there was a span of 10 bases. CDR1 SGDLS and CDR2 YYNGEE come from the germline V gene.

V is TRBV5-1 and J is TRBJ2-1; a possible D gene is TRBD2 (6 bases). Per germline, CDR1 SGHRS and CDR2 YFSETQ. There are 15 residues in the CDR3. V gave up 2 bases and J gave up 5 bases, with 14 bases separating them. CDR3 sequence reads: CASSFQVAADNEQFF. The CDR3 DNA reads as TGCGCCAGCAGCTTTCAAGTAGCGGCTGACAATGAGCAGTTCTTC.

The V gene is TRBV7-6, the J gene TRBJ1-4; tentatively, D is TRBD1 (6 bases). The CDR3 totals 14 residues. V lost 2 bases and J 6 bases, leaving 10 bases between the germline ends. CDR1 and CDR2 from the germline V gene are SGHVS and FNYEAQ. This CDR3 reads CASSLRTGHEKLFF. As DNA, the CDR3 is TGTGCCAGCAGCTTACGTACAGGGCATGAAAAACTGTTTTTT.

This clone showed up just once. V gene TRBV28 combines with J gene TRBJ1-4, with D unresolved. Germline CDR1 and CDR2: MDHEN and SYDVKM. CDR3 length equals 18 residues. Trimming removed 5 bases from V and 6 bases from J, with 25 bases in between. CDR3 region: CASSPRPLYAGWDEKLFF. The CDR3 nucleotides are TGTGCCAGCAGTCCACGACCCCTTTACGCGGGTTGGGATGAAAAACTGTTTTTT.

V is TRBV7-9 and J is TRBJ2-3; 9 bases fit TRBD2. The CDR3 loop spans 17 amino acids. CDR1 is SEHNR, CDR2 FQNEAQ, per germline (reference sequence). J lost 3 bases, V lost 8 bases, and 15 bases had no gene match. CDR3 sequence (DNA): TGTGCCAGCCCCACGCCGGGGCGGGAGGGAGTGACAGATACGCAGTATTTT. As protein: CASPTPGREGVTDTQYF.

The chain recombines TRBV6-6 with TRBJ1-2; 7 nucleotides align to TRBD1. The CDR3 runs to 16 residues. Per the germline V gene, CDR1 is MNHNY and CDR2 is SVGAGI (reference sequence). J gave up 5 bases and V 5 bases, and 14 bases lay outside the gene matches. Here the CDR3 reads CASSLPRRQGEYGYTF. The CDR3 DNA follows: TGTGCCAGCAGTCTTCCCCGGAGACAGGGAGAATATGGCTACACCTTC.

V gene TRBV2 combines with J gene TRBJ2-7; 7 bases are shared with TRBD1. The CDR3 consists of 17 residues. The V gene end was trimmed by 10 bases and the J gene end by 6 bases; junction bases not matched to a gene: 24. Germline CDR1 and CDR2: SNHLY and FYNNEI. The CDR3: CANLEGALRYAKVEQYF. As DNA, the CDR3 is TGTGCCAACCTTGAGGGGGCTCTACGATACGCCAAGGTCGAGCAGTACTTC.

The CDR3 DNA reads TGTGCCAGCAGCGTAGCACTAGCGAACACCGGGGAGCTGTTTTTT. Its translation is CASSVALANTGELFF. The V and J genes are TRBV9 and TRBJ2-2, with a weak D call TRBD2 (5 bases). Trimming pared 0 bases from V and 0 bases from J, leaving 6 bases between. This CDR3 has 15 amino acids. CDR1 and CDR2 (germline): SGDLS, YYNGEE.

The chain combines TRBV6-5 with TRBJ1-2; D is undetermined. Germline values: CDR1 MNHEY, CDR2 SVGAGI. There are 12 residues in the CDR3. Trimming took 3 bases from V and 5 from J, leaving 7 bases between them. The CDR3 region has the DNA TGTGCCAGCAGTTATCAGTGGTATGGCTACACCTTC. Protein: CASSYQWYGYTF.

Written as DNA, the CDR3 is TGTGCCAGCAGCCCCGGACTAGCGACCAATGAGCAGTTCTTC. Protein product: CASSPGLATNEQFF. The V call is TRBV7-2, the J call TRBJ2-1, with 9 positions matching TRBD2. CDR1 and CDR2 from the germline V gene are SGHTA and FQGNSA. V was clipped by 5 bases and J by 6 bases; unmatched bases: 5. This CDR3 contains 14 residues.

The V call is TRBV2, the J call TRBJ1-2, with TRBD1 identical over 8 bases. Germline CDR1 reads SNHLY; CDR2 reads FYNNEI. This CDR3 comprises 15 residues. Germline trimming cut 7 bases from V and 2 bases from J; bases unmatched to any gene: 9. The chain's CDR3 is CASKGTGLINYGYTF. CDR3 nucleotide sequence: TGTGCCAGCAAAGGGACAGGACTTATCAACTATGGCTACACCTTC.

For the CDR3, the DNA is TGCGCCAGCAGCTTGACAGCGGGGAGTACCACCGGGGAGCTGTTTTTT. Amino acids: CASSLTAGSTTGELFF. The rearrangement joins TRBV5-1 to TRBJ2-2; 7 bases fit TRBD2. The CDR3 sequence is 16 residues long. Trimming at V came to 1 base and at J to 4 bases, leaving 7 bases not matched to a gene. From germline, CDR1 is SGHRS and CDR2 YFSETQ.

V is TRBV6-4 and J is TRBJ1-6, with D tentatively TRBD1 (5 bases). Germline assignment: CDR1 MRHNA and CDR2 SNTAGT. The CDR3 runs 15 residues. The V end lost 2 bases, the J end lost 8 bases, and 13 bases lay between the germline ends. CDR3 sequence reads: CASSDGRGGDSPLHF. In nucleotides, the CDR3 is TGTGCCAGCAGTGACGGCCGGGGAGGGGATTCACCCCTCCACTTT.

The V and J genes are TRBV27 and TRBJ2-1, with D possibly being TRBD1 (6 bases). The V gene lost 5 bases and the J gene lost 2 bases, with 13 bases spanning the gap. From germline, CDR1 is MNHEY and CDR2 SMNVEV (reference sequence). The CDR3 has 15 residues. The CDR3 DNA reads TGTGCCAGCAGTCCCGGACAGAGAACCTACAATGAGCAGTTCTTC. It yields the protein CASSPGQRTYNEQFF.

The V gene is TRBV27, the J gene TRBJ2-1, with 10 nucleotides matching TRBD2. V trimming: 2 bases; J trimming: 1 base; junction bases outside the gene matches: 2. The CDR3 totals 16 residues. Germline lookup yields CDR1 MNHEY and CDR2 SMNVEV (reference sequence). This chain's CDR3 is CASSLDSGGSYNEQFF. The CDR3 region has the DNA TGTGCCAGCAGTTTAGATAGCGGGGGGTCCTACAATGAGCAGTTCTTC.

In DNA form, the CDR3 reads TGTGCCAGCAGCTTGGGCACAGGGGTAAGCACCGGGGAGCTGTTTTTT. It encodes CASSLGTGVSTGELFF. The V gene is TRBV5-4, the J gene TRBJ2-2; TRBD1 matches at 7 bases. The CDR3 consists of 16 residues. With 0 bases clipped from V and 4 bases from J, the junction kept 6 bases outside the gene matches. Germline CDR1 and CDR2: SGHNT and YYREEE (reference sequence).

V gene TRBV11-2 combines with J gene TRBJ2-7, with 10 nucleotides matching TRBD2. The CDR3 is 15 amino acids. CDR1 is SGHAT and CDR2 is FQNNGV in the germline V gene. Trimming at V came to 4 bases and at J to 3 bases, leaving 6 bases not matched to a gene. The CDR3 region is CASSSLAGVVYEQYF. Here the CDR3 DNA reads TGTGCCAGCAGCTCCCTAGCGGGGGTGGTCTACGAGCAGTACTTC. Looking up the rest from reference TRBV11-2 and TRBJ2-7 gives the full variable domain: EAGVAQSPRYKIIEKRQSVAFWCNPISGHATLYWYQQILGQGPKLLIQFQNNGVVDDSQLPKDRFSAERLKGVDSTLKIQPAKLEDSAVYLCASSSLAGVVYEQYFGPGTRLTVT.

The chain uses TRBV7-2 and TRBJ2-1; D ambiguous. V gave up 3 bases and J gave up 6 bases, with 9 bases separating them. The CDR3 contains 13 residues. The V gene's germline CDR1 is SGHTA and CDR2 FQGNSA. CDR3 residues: CASSFPTVNEQFF. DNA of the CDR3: TGTGCCAGCAGCTTCCCGACTGTCAATGAGCAGTTCTTC.

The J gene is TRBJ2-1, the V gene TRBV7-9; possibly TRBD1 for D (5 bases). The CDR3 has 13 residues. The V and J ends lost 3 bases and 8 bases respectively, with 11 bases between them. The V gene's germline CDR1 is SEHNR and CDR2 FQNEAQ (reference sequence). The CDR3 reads CASSFTQVDEQFF. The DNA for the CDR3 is TGTGCCAGCAGCTTCACACAGGTGGATGAGCAGTTCTTC.

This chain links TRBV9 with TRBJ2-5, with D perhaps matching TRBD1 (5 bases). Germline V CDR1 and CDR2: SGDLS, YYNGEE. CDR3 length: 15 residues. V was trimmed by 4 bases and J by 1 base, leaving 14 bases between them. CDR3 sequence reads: CASSPRGHLQETQYF. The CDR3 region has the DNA TGTGCCAGCAGCCCAAGAGGACATCTCCAAGAGACCCAGTACTTC.

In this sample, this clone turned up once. The DNA of the CDR3 is TGTGCCAGCAGTTTATACAGGGGGGCAGATACGCAGTATTTT. It yields the protein CASSLYRGADTQYF. The genes are TRBV27 and TRBJ2-3; the match to TRBD1 covers 8 bases. V lost 1 base to trimming and J lost 4 bases; unmatched junction nucleotides: 1. Germline assignment: CDR1 MNHEY and CDR2 SMNVEV (reference sequence). CDR3 size: 14 residues.

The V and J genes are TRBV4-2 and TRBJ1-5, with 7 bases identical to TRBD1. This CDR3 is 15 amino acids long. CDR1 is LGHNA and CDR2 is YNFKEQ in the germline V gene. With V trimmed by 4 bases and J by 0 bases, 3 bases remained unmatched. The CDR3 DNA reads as TGTGCCAGCAGCCTGGGACAGTATAGCAATCAGCCCCAGCATTTT. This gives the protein CASSLGQYSNQPQHF.

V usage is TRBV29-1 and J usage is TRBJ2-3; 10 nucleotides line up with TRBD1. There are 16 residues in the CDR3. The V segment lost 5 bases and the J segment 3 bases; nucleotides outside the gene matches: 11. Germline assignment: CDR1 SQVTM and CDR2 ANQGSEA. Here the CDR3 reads CSVLKPGQGWTDTQYF. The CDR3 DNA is TGCAGCGTTCTGAAACCGGGACAGGGGTGGACAGATACGCAGTATTTT.

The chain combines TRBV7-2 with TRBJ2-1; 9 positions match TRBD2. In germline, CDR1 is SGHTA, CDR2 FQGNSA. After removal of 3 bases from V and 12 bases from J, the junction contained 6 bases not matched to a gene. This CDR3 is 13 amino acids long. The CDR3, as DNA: TGTGCCAGCAGCTTTCAAGCGGGAGGAACGCAGTTCTTC. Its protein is CASSFQAGGTQFF.

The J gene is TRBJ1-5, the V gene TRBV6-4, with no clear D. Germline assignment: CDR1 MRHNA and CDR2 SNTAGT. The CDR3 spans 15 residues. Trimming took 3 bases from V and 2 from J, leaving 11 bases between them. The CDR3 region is CASSEEAWGNQPQHF. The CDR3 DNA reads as TGTGCCAGCAGTGAAGAGGCTTGGGGCAATCAGCCCCAGCATTTT.

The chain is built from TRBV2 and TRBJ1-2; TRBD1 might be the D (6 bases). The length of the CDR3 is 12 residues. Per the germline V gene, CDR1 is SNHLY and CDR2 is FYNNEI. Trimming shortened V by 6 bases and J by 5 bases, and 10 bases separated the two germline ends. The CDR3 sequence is CASSSQGYGYTF. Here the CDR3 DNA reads TGTGCCAGCAGCTCACAGGGTTATGGCTACACCTTC.